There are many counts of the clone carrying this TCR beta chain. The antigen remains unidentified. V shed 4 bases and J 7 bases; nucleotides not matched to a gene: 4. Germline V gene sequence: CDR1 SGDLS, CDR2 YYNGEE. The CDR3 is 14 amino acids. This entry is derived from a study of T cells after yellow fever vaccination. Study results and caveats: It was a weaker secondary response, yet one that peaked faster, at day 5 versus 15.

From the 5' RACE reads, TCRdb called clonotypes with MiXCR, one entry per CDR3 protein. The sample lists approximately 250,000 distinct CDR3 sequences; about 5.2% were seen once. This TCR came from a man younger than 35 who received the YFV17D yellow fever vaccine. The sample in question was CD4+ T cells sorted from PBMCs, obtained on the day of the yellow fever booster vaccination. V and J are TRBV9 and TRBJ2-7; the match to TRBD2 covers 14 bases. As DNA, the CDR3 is TGTGCCAGCAGCATCAGGACTAGCGGGGGGGAGCAGTACTTC. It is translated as CASSIRTSGGEQYF.